This passage covers 21 T cell receptor beta chains from one sample sequenced in a study of T cell repertoires in cytomegalovirus infection. Each CDR3 protein is one row after TCRdb ran MiXCR on the reads. The table records 550,000 to 850,000 distinct CDR3 sequences, 30% to 40% of them present only once. No antigens are known for them. The specimen comprised cultured PBMCs, sampled from culture after CMV antigen stimulation. All receptors derive from a human donor in good health (CMV status not recorded). Some clones in this sample may be carry-over from other donors' samples.

The chain combines TRBV19 with TRBJ2-1; 11 nucleotides line up with TRBD2. The CDR3 consists of 16 residues. Trimming at V came to 2 bases and at J to 8 bases, leaving 8 bases not matched to a gene. The V gene's germline CDR1 is LNHDA and CDR2 SQIVND (reference sequence). CDR3 nucleotide sequence: TGTGCCAGTAGTATAATAGCGGGGGGGCTCTGGGATGAGCAGTTCTTC. Translation gives CASSIIAGGLWDEQFF.

This clonotype has just a few counts. The chain is built from TRBV14 and TRBJ2-1; 8 bases match TRBD2. The V segment lost 4 bases and the J segment 2 bases; nucleotides outside the gene matches: 7. The CDR3 sequence is 16 residues long. Germline loops: CDR1 SGHDN, CDR2 FVKESK. CDR3 protein: CASSLGRAGPYNEQFF. In DNA, the CDR3 is TGTGCCAGCAGCCTCGGGAGGGCGGGCCCCTACAATGAGCAGTTCTTC.

This chain links TRBV5-6 with TRBJ2-7; 8 positions match TRBD1. The CDR3 runs 15 residues. The trim removed 3 bases at V and 2 bases at J, leaving 7 bases unmatched. Germline V gene lookup returns CDR1 SGHDT and CDR2 YYEEEE. CDR3 residues: CASSYGTGKTYEQYF. DNA for the CDR3: TGTGCCAGCAGCTACGGGACAGGTAAAACCTACGAGCAGTACTTC.

This rearrangement joins TRBV7-2 to TRBJ2-1; D ambiguous. The CDR3 has 15 amino acids. V was clipped by 2 bases and J by 5 bases, with 13 bases between them. Germline V gene data show CDR1 as SGHTA and CDR2 as FQGNSA. The DNA of the CDR3 is TGTGCCAGCAGCTTATTTTATAGGGCGGACAATGAGCAGTTCTTC. Translating gives CASSLFYRADNEQFF.

The chain employs TRBV7-8 and TRBJ2-3; D is undetermined. V lost 3 bases, J lost 1 base, and 8 bases lay in between. The CDR3 extends over 14 amino acids. Germline V gene data show CDR1 as SGHVS and CDR2 as FQNEAQ. CDR3 DNA sequence: TGTGCCAGCAGCTTTGAATTTGGCACAGATACGCAGTATTTT. It translates to CASSFEFGTDTQYF.

This clonotype was seen more than once but under ten times. CDR3 sequence reads: CASSSEINQPQHF. CDR3 DNA: TGTGCCAGCAGCTCGGAGATAAATCAGCCCCAGCATTTT. The chain has TRBV7-9 and TRBJ1-5; D unclear. The CDR3 runs 13 residues. Germline loops: CDR1 SEHNR, CDR2 FQNEAQ (reference sequence). Trimming shortened V by 4 bases and J by 4 bases, and 8 bases separated the two germline ends.

V is TRBV7-6 and J is TRBJ1-1, with D possibly TRBD1 on 5 matching bases. The CDR3 extends over 19 amino acids. Per the germline V gene, CDR1 is SGHVS and CDR2 is FNYEAQ. Trimming shortened V by 5 bases and J by 0 bases, and 25 bases separated the two germline ends. CDR3 in DNA: TGTGCCAGCAGCCCGGTTAGCAGCATGGGGCTACTAATGAACACTGAAGCTTTCTTT. Its protein is CASSPVSSMGLLMNTEAFF.

This clonotype has a count of ten or more. V usage is TRBV12-3 or TRBV12-4 and J usage is TRBJ2-3; D may be TRBD2 (6 bases). CDR3 length: 13 residues. Trimming took 5 bases from V and 6 from J, leaving 12 bases between them. Written as DNA, the CDR3 is TGTGCCAGCAGTGCGGGGTCCCGGGATACGCAGTATTTT. Its translation is CASSAGSRDTQYF.

This clonotype showed up just a few times. The rearrangement joins TRBV5-5 to TRBJ2-7, with a possible D match to TRBD1 (6 bases). The CDR3 has 15 residues. The germline CDR1 and CDR2 sequences are SGHKS and YYEKEE (reference sequence). The V and J ends lost 1 base and 7 bases respectively, with 18 bases between them. The CDR3 DNA reads as TGTGCCAGCAGCTTGCGGCAGGGGCACCCCCAGGAGCAGTACTTC. Translated: CASSLRQGHPQEQYF.

This rearrangement joins TRBV6-1 to TRBJ2-7; D possibly corresponds to TRBD1 (6 bases). V lost 7 bases and J 4 bases, leaving 23 bases between the germline ends. CDR3 size: 16 residues. CDR1 and CDR2 (germline): MNHNS, SASEGT. CDR3 bases: TGTGCCAGCACTAGGGCCCGAGGGGACACGGGATACGAGCAGTACTTC. Translated: CASTRARGDTGYEQYF.

This clonotype was observed once. The rearrangement links TRBV27 to TRBJ1-6; D is unclear. Germline V gene sequence: CDR1 MNHEY, CDR2 SMNVEV (reference sequence). Trimming stripped 6 bases from V and 3 bases from J, with 18 bases between. The length of the CDR3 is 17 residues. This chain's CDR3 is CASSRFLTDDYNSPLHF. For the CDR3, the DNA is TGTGCCAGCAGCCGCTTTTTAACAGACGACTATAATTCACCCCTCCACTTT.

This chain uses TRBV20-1 with TRBJ2-1, with a tentative D call TRBD2 (5 bases). Germline V gene lookup returns CDR1 DFQATT and CDR2 SNEGSKA (reference sequence). This CDR3 has 15 amino acids. V was pared by 5 bases and J by 3 bases, with 17 bases between. This CDR3 is CSAPEWAGGYNEQFF. The CDR3 coding sequence is TGCAGTGCTCCGGAATGGGCAGGAGGCTACAATGAGCAGTTCTTC.

V usage is TRBV6-1 and J usage is TRBJ2-7; 9 bases fit TRBD1. Trimming cost V 1 base and J 0 bases; bases outside gene matches: 4. This CDR3 is 16 amino acids long. CDR1 and CDR2 (germline): MNHNS, SASEGT. The CDR3 nucleotides read TGTGCCAGCAGTGAAGTTGACAGGGGGGGCTCCTACGAGCAGTACTTC. It specifies CASSEVDRGGSYEQYF.

This clonotype has more than one count but fewer than ten. The rearrangement joins TRBV2 to TRBJ1-2, with no clear D. Germline-derived CDR1 and CDR2 are SNHLY and FYNNEI. Trimming removed 4 bases from V and 7 bases from J, with 10 bases in between. The CDR3 totals 12 residues. The CDR3 here is CASSGRFFGYTF. The CDR3 DNA reads as TGTGCCAGCAGTGGGAGGTTCTTTGGCTACACCTTC.

This chain links TRBV20-1 with TRBJ2-3; D is ambiguous. The germline V gene has CDR1 DFQATT and CDR2 SNEGSKA (reference sequence). The ends were cut back, 0 bases at V and 4 bases at J, with 5 bases in the middle. The CDR3 sequence is 12 residues long. The chain's CDR3 is CSARDFADTQYF. The CDR3, as DNA: TGCAGTGCTAGAGATTTCGCAGATACGCAGTATTTT.

The chain carries TRBV11-2 and TRBJ2-1; 11 nucleotides line up with TRBD2. The CDR3 runs to 15 residues. V was pared by 11 bases and J by 1 base, with 7 bases of the junction left unmatched. CDR1 and CDR2 from the germline V gene are SGHAT and FQNNGV. CDR3 protein: CAASRLAGSYNEQFF. The CDR3 DNA is TGTGCCGCTTCCCGACTAGCGGGGTCCTACAATGAGCAGTTCTTC.

J is TRBJ1-1 and V is TRBV7-2; TRBD1 is a possible D gene (6 bases). This CDR3 is 14 amino acids long. Germline V CDR1 and CDR2: SGHTA, FQGNSA. Trimming removed 7 bases from V and 8 bases from J, with 20 bases in between. The CDR3 sequence is CASIVGGTGTEAFF. CDR3 nucleotide sequence: TGTGCCAGCATTGTAGGGGGGACGGGCACCGAAGCTTTCTTT.

This clonotype was found many times. The J gene is TRBJ1-3, the V gene TRBV7-2; 8 nucleotides align to TRBD1. Per the germline V gene, CDR1 is SGHTA and CDR2 is FQGNSA. The CDR3 sequence is 15 residues long. After removal of 2 bases from V and 3 bases from J, the junction contained 3 bases not matched to a gene. CDR3 loop: CASSLSGGVGNTIYF. The CDR3 bases are TGTGCCAGCAGCTTATCAGGGGGCGTTGGAAACACCATATATTTT.

This clonotype was observed many times. CDR3 amino acids: CASSRDGREAFF. CDR3 nucleotides: TGTGCCAGCAGCCGGGACGGGCGGGAAGCTTTCTTT. V is TRBV7-2 and J is TRBJ1-1; D might be TRBD1 (5 bases). Per germline, CDR1 SGHTA and CDR2 FQGNSA. The CDR3 totals 12 residues. The V end was cut by 5 bases, the J end by 8 bases, with 12 bases between.

The CDR3 sequence: CASSLFISYEQYF. The CDR3 DNA sequence: TGTGCCAGCAGTTTGTTCATCTCCTACGAGCAGTACTTC. The chain combines TRBV27 with TRBJ2-7; D not certain. The CDR3 covers 13 residues. V shed 3 bases and J shed 0 bases, with 6 bases lying between them. The V gene's germline CDR1 is MNHEY and CDR2 SMNVEV (reference sequence).

This chain uses TRBV20-1 with TRBJ2-2; possible D gene TRBD1, 6 bases. The CDR3 loop spans 14 amino acids. CDR1 is DFQATT and CDR2 is SNEGSKA in the germline V gene (reference sequence). V lost 1 base and J lost 2, with 8 bases in between. The CDR3 DNA reads TGCAGTGCTAGAGGACAGGCCAACACCGGGGAGCTGTTTTTT. This sequence encodes CSARGQANTGELFF.